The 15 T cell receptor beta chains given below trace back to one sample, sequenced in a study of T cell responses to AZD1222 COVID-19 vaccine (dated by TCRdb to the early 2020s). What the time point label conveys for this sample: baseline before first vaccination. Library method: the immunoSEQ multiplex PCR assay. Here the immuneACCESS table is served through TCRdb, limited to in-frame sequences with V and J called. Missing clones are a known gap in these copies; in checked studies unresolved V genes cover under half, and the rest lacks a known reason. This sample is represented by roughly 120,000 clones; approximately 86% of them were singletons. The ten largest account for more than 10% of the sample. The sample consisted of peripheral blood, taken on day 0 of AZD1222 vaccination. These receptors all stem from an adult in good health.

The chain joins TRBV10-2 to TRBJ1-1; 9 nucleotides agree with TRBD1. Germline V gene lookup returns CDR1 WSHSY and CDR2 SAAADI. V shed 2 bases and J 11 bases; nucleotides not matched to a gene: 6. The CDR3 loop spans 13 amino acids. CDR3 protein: CASSEGQGTPAFF. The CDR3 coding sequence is TGCGCCAGCAGTGAGGGACAGGGGACCCCGGCTTTCTTT.

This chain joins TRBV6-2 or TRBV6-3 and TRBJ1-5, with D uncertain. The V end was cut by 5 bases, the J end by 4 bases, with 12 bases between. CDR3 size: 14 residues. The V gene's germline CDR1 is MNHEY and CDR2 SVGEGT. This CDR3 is CASSPTDRNQPQHF. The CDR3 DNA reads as TGTGCCAGCAGTCCCACGGATAGGAATCAGCCCCAGCATTTT.

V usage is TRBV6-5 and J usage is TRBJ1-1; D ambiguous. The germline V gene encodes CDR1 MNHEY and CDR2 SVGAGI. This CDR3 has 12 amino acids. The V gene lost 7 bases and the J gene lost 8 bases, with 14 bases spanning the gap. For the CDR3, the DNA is TGTGCCAGCACCTCGGTGGGTGGGGAAGCTTTCTTT. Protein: CASTSVGGEAFF.

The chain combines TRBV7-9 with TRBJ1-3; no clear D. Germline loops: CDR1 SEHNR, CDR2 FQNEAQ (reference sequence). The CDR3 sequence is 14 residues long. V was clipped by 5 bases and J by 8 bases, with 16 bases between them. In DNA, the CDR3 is TGTGCCAGCAGCCGTTCCGGCCGACCAGACACCATATATTTT. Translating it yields CASSRSGRPDTIYF.

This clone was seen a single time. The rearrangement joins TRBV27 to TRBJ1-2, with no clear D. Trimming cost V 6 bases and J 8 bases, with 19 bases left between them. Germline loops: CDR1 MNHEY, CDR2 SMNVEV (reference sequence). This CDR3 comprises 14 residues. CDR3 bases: TGTGCCAGCAGCCCGGACCTAGGGCAACCGGGCTACACCTTC. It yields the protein CASSPDLGQPGYTF.

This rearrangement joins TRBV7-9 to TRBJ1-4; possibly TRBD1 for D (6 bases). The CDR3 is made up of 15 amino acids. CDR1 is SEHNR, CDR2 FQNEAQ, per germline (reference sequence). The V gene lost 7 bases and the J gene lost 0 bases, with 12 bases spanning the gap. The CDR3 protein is CASNEGGATNEKLFF. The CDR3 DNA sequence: TGTGCCAGCAATGAAGGGGGAGCAACTAATGAAAAACTGTTTTTT.

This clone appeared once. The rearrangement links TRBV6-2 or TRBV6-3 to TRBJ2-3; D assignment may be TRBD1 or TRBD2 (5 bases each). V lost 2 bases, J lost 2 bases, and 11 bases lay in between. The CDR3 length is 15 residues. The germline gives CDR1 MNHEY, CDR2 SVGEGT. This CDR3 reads CASSYGQGDTDTQYF. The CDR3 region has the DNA TGTGCCAGCAGTTACGGGCAGGGAGACACAGATACGCAGTATTTT.

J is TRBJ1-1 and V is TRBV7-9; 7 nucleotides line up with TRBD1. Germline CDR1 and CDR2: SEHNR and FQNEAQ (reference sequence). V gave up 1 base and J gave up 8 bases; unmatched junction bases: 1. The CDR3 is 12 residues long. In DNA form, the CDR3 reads TGTGCCAGCAGCTTAGAACAGGGGGAAGCTTTCTTT. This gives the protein CASSLEQGEAFF.

The CDR3 loop reads CASSSTSGMDEQYF. The DNA for the CDR3 is TGTGCCAGCAGTTCCACTAGCGGGATGGACGAGCAGTACTTC. This chain uses TRBV28 with TRBJ2-7; 10 bases align to TRBD2. Germline V CDR1 and CDR2: MDHEN, SYDVKM. The CDR3 totals 14 residues. V gave up 4 bases and J gave up 5 bases; unmatched junction bases: 5.

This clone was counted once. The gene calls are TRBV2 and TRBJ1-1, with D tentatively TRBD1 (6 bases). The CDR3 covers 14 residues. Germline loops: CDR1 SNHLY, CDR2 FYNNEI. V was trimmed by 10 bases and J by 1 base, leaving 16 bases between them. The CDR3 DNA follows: TGTGCCAATAGAAACAGGGACCCGAACACTGAAGCTTTCTTT. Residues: CANRNRDPNTEAFF.

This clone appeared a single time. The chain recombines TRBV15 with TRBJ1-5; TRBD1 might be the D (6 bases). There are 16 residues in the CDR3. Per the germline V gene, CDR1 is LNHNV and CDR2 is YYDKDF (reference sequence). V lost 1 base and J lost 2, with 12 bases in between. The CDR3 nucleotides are TGTGCCACCAGCAGAGGCAGGACAGTTGGCAATCAGCCCCAGCATTTT. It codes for CATSRGRTVGNQPQHF.

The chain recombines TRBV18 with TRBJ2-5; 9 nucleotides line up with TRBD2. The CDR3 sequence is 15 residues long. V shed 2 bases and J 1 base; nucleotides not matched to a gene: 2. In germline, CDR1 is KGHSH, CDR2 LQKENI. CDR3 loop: CASSPETSGQETQYF. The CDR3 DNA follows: TGTGCCAGCTCACCAGAGACTAGCGGCCAAGAGACCCAGTACTTC.

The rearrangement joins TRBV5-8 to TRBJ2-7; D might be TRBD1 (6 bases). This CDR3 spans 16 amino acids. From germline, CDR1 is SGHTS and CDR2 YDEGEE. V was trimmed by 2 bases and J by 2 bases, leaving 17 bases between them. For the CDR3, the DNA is TGTGCCAGCAGCTTCGGGGCCGGGACACAGACCTACGAGCAGTACTTC. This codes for CASSFGAGTQTYEQYF.

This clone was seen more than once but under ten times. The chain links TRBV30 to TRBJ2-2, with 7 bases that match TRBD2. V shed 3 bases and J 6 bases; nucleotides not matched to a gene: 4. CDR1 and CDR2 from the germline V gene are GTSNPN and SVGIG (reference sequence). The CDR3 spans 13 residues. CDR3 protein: CAWSLAVSGELFF. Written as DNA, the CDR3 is TGTGCCTGGAGCCTAGCGGTCTCCGGGGAGCTGTTTTTT.

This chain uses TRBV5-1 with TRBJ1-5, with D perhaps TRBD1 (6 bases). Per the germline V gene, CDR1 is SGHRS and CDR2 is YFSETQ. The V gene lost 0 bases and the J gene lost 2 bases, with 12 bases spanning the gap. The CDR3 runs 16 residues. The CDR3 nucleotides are TGCGCCAGCAGCTTGGGGGGCGGGGGCGGCAATCAGCCCCAGCATTTT. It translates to CASSLGGGGGNQPQHF.